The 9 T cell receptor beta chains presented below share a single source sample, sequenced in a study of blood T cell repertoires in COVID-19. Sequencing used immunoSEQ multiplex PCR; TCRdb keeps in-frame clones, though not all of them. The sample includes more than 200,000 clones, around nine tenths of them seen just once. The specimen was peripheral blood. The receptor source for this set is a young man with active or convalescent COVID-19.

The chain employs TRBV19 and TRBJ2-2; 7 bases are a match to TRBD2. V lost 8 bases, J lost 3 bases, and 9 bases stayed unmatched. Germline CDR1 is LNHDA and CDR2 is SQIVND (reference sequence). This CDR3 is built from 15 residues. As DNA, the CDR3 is TGTGCCAGTTCTAGCGGAACCGTGTACACCGGGGAGCTGTTTTTT. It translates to CASSSGTVYTGELFF.

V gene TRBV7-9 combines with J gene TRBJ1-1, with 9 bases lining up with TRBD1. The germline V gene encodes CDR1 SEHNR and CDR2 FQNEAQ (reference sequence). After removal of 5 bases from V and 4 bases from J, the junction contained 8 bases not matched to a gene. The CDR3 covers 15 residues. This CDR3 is CASSPQTGGGTEAFF. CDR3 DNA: TGTGCCAGCAGCCCCCAGACAGGGGGAGGCACTGAAGCTTTCTTT.

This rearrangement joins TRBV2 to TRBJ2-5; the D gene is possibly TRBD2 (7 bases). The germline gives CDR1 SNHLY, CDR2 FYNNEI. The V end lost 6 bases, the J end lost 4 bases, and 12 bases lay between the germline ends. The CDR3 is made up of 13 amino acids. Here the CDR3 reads CASRGGGSETQYF. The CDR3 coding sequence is TGTGCCAGCAGAGGGGGGGGGTCAGAGACCCAGTACTTC.

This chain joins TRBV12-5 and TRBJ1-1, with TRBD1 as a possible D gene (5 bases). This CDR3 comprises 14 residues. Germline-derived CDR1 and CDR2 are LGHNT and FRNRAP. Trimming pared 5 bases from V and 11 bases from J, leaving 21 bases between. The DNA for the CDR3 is TGTGCTAGTGGTCCCACCCCGGGGGGACGATTCGCTTTCTTT. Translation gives CASGPTPGGRFAFF. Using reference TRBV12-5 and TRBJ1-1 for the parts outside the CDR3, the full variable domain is DARVTQTPRHKVTEMGQEVTMRCQPILGHNTVFWYRQTMMQGLELLAYFRNRAPLDDSGMPKDRFSAEMPDATLATLKIQPSEPRDSAVYFCASGPTPGGRFAFFGQGTRLTVV.

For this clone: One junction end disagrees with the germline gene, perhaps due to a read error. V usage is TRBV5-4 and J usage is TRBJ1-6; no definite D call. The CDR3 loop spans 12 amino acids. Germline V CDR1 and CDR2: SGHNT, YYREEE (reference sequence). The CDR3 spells CASSLGRAPLHF. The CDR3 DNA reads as TGTGCCAGCAGTTTGGGCCGGGCACCCCTCCACTTT.

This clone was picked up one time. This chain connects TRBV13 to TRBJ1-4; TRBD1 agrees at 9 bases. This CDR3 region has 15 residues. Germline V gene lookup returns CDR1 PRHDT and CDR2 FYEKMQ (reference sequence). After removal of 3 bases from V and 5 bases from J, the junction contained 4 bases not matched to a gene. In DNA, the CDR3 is TGTGCCAGCAGCTTTTACGGACAGGGGAATGAAAAACTGTTTTTT. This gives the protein CASSFYGQGNEKLFF.

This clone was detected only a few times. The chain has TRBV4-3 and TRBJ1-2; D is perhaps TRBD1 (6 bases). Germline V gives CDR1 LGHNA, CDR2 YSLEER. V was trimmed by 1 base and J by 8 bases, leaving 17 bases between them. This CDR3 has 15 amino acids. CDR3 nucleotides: TGCGCCAGCAGCCAAGGGCCAGGGGCTATTGACGGCTACACCTTC. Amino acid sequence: CASSQGPGAIDGYTF.

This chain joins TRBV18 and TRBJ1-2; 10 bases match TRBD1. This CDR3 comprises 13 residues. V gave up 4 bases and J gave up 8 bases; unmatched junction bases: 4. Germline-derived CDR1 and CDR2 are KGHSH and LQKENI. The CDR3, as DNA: TGTGCCAGCTCACGCGGGACAGGGGAGGGCTACACCTTC. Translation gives CASSRGTGEGYTF. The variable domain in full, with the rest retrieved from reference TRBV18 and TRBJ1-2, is NAGVMQNPRHLVRRRGQEARLRCSPMKGHSHVYWYRQLPEEGLKFMVYLQKENIIDESGMPKERFSAEFPKEGPSILRIQQVVRGDSAAYFCASSRGTGEGYTFGSGTRLTVV.

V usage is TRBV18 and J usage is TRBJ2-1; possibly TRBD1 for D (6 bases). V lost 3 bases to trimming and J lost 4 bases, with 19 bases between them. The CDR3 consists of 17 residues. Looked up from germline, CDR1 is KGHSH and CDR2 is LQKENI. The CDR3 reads CASSPRQAERPYNEQFF. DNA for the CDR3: TGTGCCAGCTCACCCAGACAGGCTGAACGACCTTACAATGAGCAGTTCTTC.